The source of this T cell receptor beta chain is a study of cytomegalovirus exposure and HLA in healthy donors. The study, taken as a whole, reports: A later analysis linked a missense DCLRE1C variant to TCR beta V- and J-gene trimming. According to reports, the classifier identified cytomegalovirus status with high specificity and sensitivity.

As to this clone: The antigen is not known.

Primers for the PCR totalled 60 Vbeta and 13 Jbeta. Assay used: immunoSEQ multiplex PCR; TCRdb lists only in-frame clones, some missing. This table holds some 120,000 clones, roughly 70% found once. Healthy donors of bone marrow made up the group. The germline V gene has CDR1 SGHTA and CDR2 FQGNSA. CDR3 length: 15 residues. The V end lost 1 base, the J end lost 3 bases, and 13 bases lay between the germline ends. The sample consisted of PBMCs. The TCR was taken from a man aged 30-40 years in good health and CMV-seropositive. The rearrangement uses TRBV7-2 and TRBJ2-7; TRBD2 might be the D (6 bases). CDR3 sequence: CASSLEQEGLYEQYF. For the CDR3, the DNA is TGTGCCAGCAGCTTAGAACAGGAGGGGCTCTACGAGCAGTACTTC.